Shown below are 4 T cell receptor beta chains from a single sample sequenced in a study of T-cell memory formation after mild COVID-19. In TCRdb, the 5' RACE reads were re-called with MiXCR into one record per CDR3 protein. The repertoire holds roughly 190,000 distinct CDR3 sequences, with roughly 18% as singletons. The sequenced material came from PBMCs or a T cell subset sorted from them (not recorded which). These receptors came from an adult woman who had mild COVID-19 (a few samples of this study predate the infection). Cell type and time point are not known.

V is TRBV5-1 and J is TRBJ1-1; D remains unclear. V gave up 1 base and J gave up 5 bases, with 9 bases separating them. Germline loops: CDR1 SGHRS, CDR2 YFSETQ. CDR3 length equals 13 residues. CDR3 bases: TGCGCCAGCAGCTTGACTCAAGGGACTGAAGCTTTCTTT. It specifies CASSLTQGTEAFF. Variable domain in full (rest from reference TRBV5-1 and TRBJ1-1): KAGVTQTPRYLIKTRGQQVTLSCSPISGHRSVSWYQQTPGQGLQFLFEYFSETQRNKGNFPGRFSGRQFSNSRSEMNVSTLELGDSALYLCASSLTQGTEAFFGQGTRLTVV.

This clonotype was detected only a few times. This chain joins TRBV4-3 and TRBJ2-7, with D perhaps matching TRBD1 (6 bases). Per germline, CDR1 LGHNA and CDR2 YSLEER. The V end lost 4 bases, the J end lost 4 bases, and 20 bases lay between the germline ends. This CDR3 spans 16 amino acids. CDR3 amino acids: CASSPQGWGGMYEQYF. For the CDR3, the DNA is TGCGCCAGCAGCCCGCAGGGGTGGGGTGGGATGTACGAGCAGTACTTC.

This chain links TRBV2 with TRBJ1-3; D may be TRBD1 (5 bases). There are 15 residues in the CDR3. The V end was cut by 5 bases, the J end by 5 bases, with 16 bases between. Germline loops: CDR1 SNHLY, CDR2 FYNNEI. The CDR3 bases are TGTGCCAGCAGTCGCACCGGGACGGGGAGAAACACCATATATTTT. It specifies CASSRTGTGRNTIYF.

This clonotype was found many times. This chain joins TRBV4-1 and TRBJ2-7, with a weak D call TRBD1 (5 bases). The V gene lost 4 bases and the J gene lost 2 bases, with 18 bases spanning the gap. The CDR3 runs to 16 residues. In germline, CDR1 is MGHRA, CDR2 YSYEKL. CDR3: CASSRSQMDKTYEQYF. In DNA form, the CDR3 reads TGCGCCAGCAGCCGGAGTCAAATGGACAAAACCTACGAGCAGTACTTC.